These T cell receptor beta chains were read from a single sample in a study of blood T cell repertoires in COVID-19. Clones were sequenced by immunoSEQ multiplex PCR, and TCRdb holds only the in-frame ones, with some missing. The sample has tens of thousands of clones; about 70% are singletons. Input material: peripheral blood. These receptors were obtained from a woman aged 70-85 years with acute or convalescent COVID-19. Each CDR3 is given with its conserved first and last residue. D genes are given only for firm matches.

J | D | V | CDR3
TRBJ2-5 | TRBD2 | TRBV4-1 | CASSSGLAGGPGRETQYF
TRBJ1-5 | - | TRBV28 | CASSLFEPQHF
TRBJ1-2 | TRBD1 | TRBV3-1/TRBV3-2 | CASSPQLPTGDYGYTF
TRBJ1-1 | - | TRBV7-9 | CASSPLEAMNTEAFF
TRBJ1-2 | - | TRBV15 | CATSRVTGYGYGYTF
TRBJ2-1 | - | TRBV24-1 | CATSDPRQGRDEQFF
TRBJ1-5 | - | TRBV19 | CASSTPSRGNQPQHF
TRBJ1-4 | TRBD1 | TRBV10-3 | CAISSGTGGNEKLFF
TRBJ1-1 | - | TRBV11-1 | CASSLLRFTEAFF
TRBJ2-2 | TRBD1 | TRBV10-2 | CVIGQGEHRGAVF
TRBJ2-1 | - | TRBV7-9 | CASNGDTSNEQFF
TRBJ2-3 | TRBD2 | TRBV30 | CAWSFGGYTDTQYF
TRBJ2-7 | TRBD1 | TRBV6-5 | CASSPAVHRGYEQYF
TRBJ2-1 | TRBD2 | TRBV23-1 | CASSQSISGSFDNEQFF
TRBJ2-1 | - | TRBV10-3 | CAISESWGRNSDEQFF
TRBJ2-1 | TRBD1 | TRBV5-4 | CASSRDRANNEQFF
TRBJ2-1 | TRBD2 | TRBV6-5 | CASSKRERNEQFF
TRBJ2-7 | - | TRBV20-1 | CSATGDEQYF
TRBJ2-3 | - | TRBV5-1 | CASSPGFFTDTQYF
TRBJ2-4 | - | TRBV11-3 | CASSLARAGIQYF
TRBJ2-7 | TRBD2 | TRBV4-2 | CASSQDGGRYEQYF
TRBJ1-2 | TRBD1 | TRBV6-6 | CASSSLRGDGGYTF